What follows is one T cell receptor (beta chain) and its context. These data originate in a study of blood T cell repertoires in COVID-19. Study-wide context: PBMCs, B-cell-depleted T cells, or T cells provided the cDNA or gDNA that made up the material.

CDR3 length: 18 amino acids. Germline assignment: CDR1 MNHNS and CDR2 SASEGT. The J segment lost 2 bases and the V segment lost 3 bases, leaving 13 bases of the junction unmatched. As originally analysed: For nucleated cells, counts were estimated from reference gene primer amplification. TCRdb keeps only in-frame clones here, not all; method: immunoSEQ multiplex PCR. The D gene and trimming were derived from the DNA, and the V and J assignments and clone size from that table. Among 68,000 or so clones listed, more than 70% were seen once. The source of this sequence is a middle-aged man with acute or convalescent COVID-19. The specimen was peripheral blood. V gene TRBV6-1 combines with J gene TRBJ1-5; 7 nucleotides agree with TRBD1. The CDR3 sequence is CASSDPGQVVGGNQPQHF. The CDR3 nucleotides are TGTGCCAGCAGTGACCCTGGACAGGTCGTGGGCGGCAATCAGCCCCAGCATTTT.